One and the same sample provided the 3 T cell receptor beta chains below, sequenced in a study of OX40 agonist ivuxolimab in advanced cancers. The assay was immunoSEQ multiplex PCR, and TCRdb's table has in-frame clones only and misses some. Of under 40,000 clones listed, under 90% are singletons. The sequencing used CD4+ or CD8+ T cells sorted from blood, collected in a trial of the OX40 agonist ivuxolimab. These receptors were taken from an adult with an advanced solid tumor such as melanoma, head and neck, liver or kidney cancer.

This clone showed up just a few times. J is TRBJ2-2 and V is TRBV6-5; D not resolved. Trimming removed 6 bases from V and 1 base from J, with 9 bases in between. The CDR3 runs to 14 residues. Germline-derived CDR1 and CDR2 are MNHEY and SVGAGI. The CDR3 loop is CASRQQWNTGELFF. The CDR3 nucleotides are TGTGCCAGCAGGCAGCAGTGGAACACCGGGGAGCTGTTTTTT.

For this clone: The junction departs from the called germline gene at one end, perhaps through a read error. This chain uses TRBV2 with TRBJ2-2; 8 bases agree with TRBD1. Germline CDR1 and CDR2: SNHLY and FYNNEI. The CDR3 totals 15 residues. The CDR3 here is CASSEQGANPGELFF. The CDR3 DNA reads TGTGCCAGCAGTGAACAGGGGGCGAACCCCGGGGAGCTGTTTTTT.

V gene TRBV5-1 combines with J gene TRBJ2-5; D is undetermined. CDR1 and CDR2 (germline): SGHRS, YFSETQ. The V end was cut by 4 bases, the J end by 4 bases, with 5 bases between. The length of the CDR3 is 11 residues. CDR3 loop: CASSNLETQYF. In nucleotides, the CDR3 is TGCGCCAGCAGCAACTTAGAGACCCAGTACTTC.